These T cell receptor beta chains were read from a single sample in a study of T cells in Graves' hyperthyroidism and ophthalmopathy. MiXCR, run by TCRdb on the multiplex PCR reads, gives a single entry per CDR3 protein. The sample records approximately 700,000 distinct CDR3 sequences, about 16% being singletons. The sequencing sample was made of blood. These TCRs come from a young man with Graves' hyperthyroidism. CDR3s include the opening cysteine and the closing phenylalanine or tryptophan. Fields, in order: CDR3 protein, J gene, V gene, CDR3 length.

CDR3aa: CASSDPGTEAFF
j_gene: TRBJ1-1
v_gene: TRBV2
len: 12

CDR3aa: CSAREGQGGNQPQHF
j_gene: TRBJ1-5
v_gene: TRBV20-1
len: 15

CDR3aa: CASSFQPGQSSYNSPLHF
j_gene: TRBJ1-6
v_gene: TRBV27
len: 18

CDR3aa: CASSDRRASYEQYF
j_gene: TRBJ2-7
v_gene: TRBV7-2
len: 14

CDR3aa: CSARGKEETQYF
j_gene: TRBJ2-5
v_gene: TRBV20-1
len: 12

CDR3aa: CSARDKTGGYTGELFF
j_gene: TRBJ2-2
v_gene: TRBV20-1
len: 16

CDR3aa: CASSDLERNQPQHF
j_gene: TRBJ1-5
v_gene: TRBV2
len: 14

CDR3aa: CASSFATSGTDTQYF
j_gene: TRBJ2-3
v_gene: TRBV5-6
len: 15

CDR3aa: CATSQTRGISSYNEQFF
j_gene: TRBJ2-1
v_gene: TRBV15
len: 17

CDR3aa: CASSPSTGTYSGANVLTF
j_gene: TRBJ2-6
v_gene: TRBV18
len: 18

CDR3aa: CASSPKRSAGIGETQYF
j_gene: TRBJ2-5
v_gene: TRBV27
len: 17

CDR3aa: CASSDSGTGGWETQYF
j_gene: TRBJ2-5
v_gene: TRBV2
len: 16

CDR3aa: CATGVRGVTYEQYF
j_gene: TRBJ2-7
v_gene: TRBV27
len: 14

CDR3aa: CSATDRGGEKLFF
j_gene: TRBJ1-4
v_gene: TRBV20-1
len: 13

CDR3aa: CASSLTGNNQPQHF
j_gene: TRBJ1-5
v_gene: TRBV7-9
len: 14

CDR3aa: CSARELAGWNEQFF
j_gene: TRBJ2-1
v_gene: TRBV20-1
len: 14

CDR3aa: CAWSVVTGGPKNIQYF
j_gene: TRBJ2-4
v_gene: TRBV30
len: 16

CDR3aa: CASSPRTGHTGELFF
j_gene: TRBJ2-2
v_gene: TRBV2
len: 15

CDR3aa: CASSLQLRTGIPYNEQFF
j_gene: TRBJ2-1
v_gene: TRBV4-2
len: 18

CDR3aa: CASSFMSDGLLYF
j_gene: TRBJ2-7
v_gene: TRBV5-1
len: 13